A selection of T cell receptor beta chains follows, all from one sample in a study of spatial heterogeneity in lung cancer. TCRdb reanalysed the 5' RACE reads using MiXCR and keeps one entry per CDR3 protein. Among 9,000 to 10,000 distinct CDR3 sequences, 14% were seen once, and the ten largest hold over 11%. Sequencing was performed on lung tumor tissue, taken at surgery. The receptors come from a male donor with early-stage non-small cell lung cancer. The CDR3 runs from the conserved cysteine through the conserved F or W. The D gene is left open where the match is weak. The size entry gives once, few or many counts, or a class when the clone is expanded.

clone_size d_call j_call v_call cdr3_nt cdr3_aa
many NA TRBJ2-1 TRBV20-1 TGCAGTGCTAACAGCGGCCACAATGAGCAGTTCTTC CSANSGHNEQFF
many NA TRBJ2-1 TRBV12-3/TRBV12-4 TGTGCCAGCAGTTTAGGAGAGACTAGGGATGAGCAGTTCTTC CASSLGETRDEQFF
many NA TRBJ2-1 TRBV6-2/TRBV6-3 TGTGCCAGCAGATGGGACACCAGCTCCTACAATGAGCAGTTCTTC CASRWDTSSYNEQFF
many TRBD1 TRBJ2-7 TRBV5-8 TGTGCCAGCAGAGGGGACAGAAAGTTTAACGAGCAGTACTTC CASRGDRKFNEQYF
many TRBD2 TRBJ2-1 TRBV9 TGTGCCAGCAGCACTAGCGGGAGTTCCTACAATGAGCAGTTCTTC CASSTSGSSYNEQFF
medium-sized NA TRBJ1-1 TRBV5-5 TGTGCCAGCAGCGGATTAAGGGAACAGGGAGGGAACACTGAAGCTTTCTTT CASSGLREQGGNTEAFF
medium-sized TRBD1 TRBJ1-6 TRBV18 TGTGCCAGCTCACCTAACGTCCGGGACAGAGGACTAAATTCACCCCTCCACTTT CASSPNVRDRGLNSPLHF
medium-sized NA TRBJ1-2 TRBV10-3 TGTGCCATCAGTGGAGGGGCTCAGCTGACGTATGGCTACACCTTC CAISGGAQLTYGYTF
many NA TRBJ1-1 TRBV20-1 TGCAGTGCTACGGGGGTACCGAACACTGAAGCTTTCTTT CSATGVPNTEAFF
many NA TRBJ2-6 TRBV5-1 TGCGCCAGCAGCCTCGGCAAACTCTCTGGGGCCAACGTCCTGACTTTC CASSLGKLSGANVLTF
many NA TRBJ2-7 TRBV5-1 TGCGCCAGCAGCTTGGCCGACCAGGGGCTATCCTACGAGCAGTACTTC CASSLADQGLSYEQYF
many NA TRBJ2-2 TRBV11-1 TGTGCCAGCAGGCAGGGTTGGACCGGGGAGCTGTTTTTT CASRQGWTGELFF
many NA TRBJ2-3 TRBV7-3 TGTGCCAGCAGCTTTCAGGGGGGAAGCACAGATACGCAGTATTTT CASSFQGGSTDTQYF
many NA TRBJ1-4 TRBV27 TGTGCCAGCAGTTTCCTGACGGCGGGCCCTGAAAAACTGTTTTTT CASSFLTAGPEKLFF
medium-sized TRBD2 TRBJ2-7 TRBV3-1 TGTGCCAGCAGCCATCGACTAGCGGGAGAGGGAGAGCAGTACTTC CASSHRLAGEGEQYF
many NA TRBJ2-3 TRBV10-1 TGCGCCAGCAGCTACGGCACGTCACGCACAGATACGCAGTATTTT CASSYGTSRTDTQYF
many TRBD2 TRBJ2-1 TRBV5-5 TGTGCCAGCAGCTTGGCCACGGGAGGAGGTTACAATGAGCAGTTCTTC CASSLATGGGYNEQFF
many TRBD1 TRBJ2-1 TRBV29-1 TGCAGCGTTGAAATCCCACAGGGGGCGCGAAGTGAGCAGTTCTTC CSVEIPQGARSEQFF